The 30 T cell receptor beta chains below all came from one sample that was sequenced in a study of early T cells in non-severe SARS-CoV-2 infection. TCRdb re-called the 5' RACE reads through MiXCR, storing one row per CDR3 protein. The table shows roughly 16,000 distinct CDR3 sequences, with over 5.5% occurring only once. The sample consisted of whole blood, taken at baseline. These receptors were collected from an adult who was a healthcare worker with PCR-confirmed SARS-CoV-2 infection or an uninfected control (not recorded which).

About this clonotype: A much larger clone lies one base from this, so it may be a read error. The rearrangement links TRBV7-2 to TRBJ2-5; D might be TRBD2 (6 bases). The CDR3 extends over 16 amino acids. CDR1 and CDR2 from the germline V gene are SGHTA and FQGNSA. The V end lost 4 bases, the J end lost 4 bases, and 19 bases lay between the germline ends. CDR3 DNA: TGTGCCAGCAGCTCCGAGCCTAGCGAGGGGAGAGAGACCCAGTACTTC. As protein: CASSSEPSEGRETQYF.

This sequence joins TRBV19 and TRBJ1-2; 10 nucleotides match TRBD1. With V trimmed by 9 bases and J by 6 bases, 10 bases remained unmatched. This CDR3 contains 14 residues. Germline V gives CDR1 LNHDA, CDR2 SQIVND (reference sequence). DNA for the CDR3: TGTGCCAGCCGACCGGGACAGGGGAGAGATGGCTACACCTTC. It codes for CASRPGQGRDGYTF.

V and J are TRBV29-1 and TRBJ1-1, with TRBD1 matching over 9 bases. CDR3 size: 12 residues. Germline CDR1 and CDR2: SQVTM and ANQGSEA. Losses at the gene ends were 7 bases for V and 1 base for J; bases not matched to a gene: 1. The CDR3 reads CSGGQGNTEAFF. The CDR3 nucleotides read TGCAGCGGGGGACAGGGGAACACTGAAGCTTTCTTT.

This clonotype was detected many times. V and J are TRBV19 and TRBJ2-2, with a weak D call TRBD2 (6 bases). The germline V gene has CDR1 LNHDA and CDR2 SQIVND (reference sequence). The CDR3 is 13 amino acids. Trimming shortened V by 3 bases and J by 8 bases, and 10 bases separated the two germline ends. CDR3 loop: CASSMTGGGELFF. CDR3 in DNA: TGTGCCAGTAGTATGACCGGGGGAGGGGAGCTGTTTTTT.

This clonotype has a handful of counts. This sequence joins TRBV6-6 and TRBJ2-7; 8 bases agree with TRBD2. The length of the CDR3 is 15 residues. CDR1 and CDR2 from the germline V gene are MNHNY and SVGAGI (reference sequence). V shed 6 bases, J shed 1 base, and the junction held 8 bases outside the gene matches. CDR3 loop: CASRGMSGGSYEQYF. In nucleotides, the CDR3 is TGTGCCAGCAGGGGTATGAGCGGGGGATCCTACGAGCAGTACTTC.

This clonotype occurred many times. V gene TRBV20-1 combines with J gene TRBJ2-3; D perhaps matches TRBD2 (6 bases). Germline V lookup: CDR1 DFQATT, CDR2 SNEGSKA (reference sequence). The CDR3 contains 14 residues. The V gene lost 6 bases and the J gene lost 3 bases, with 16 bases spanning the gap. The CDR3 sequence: CSAVGGGATDTQYF. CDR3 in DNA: TGCAGTGCGGTGGGTGGCGGGGCGACAGATACGCAGTATTTT.

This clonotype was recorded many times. This CDR3 is CASSHDRGYEQYF. DNA for the CDR3: TGTGCCAGCAGCCATGACAGGGGATACGAGCAGTACTTC. This chain links TRBV3-1 with TRBJ2-7, with TRBD1 identical over 8 bases. The CDR3 is 13 residues long. J gave up 4 bases and V 3 bases, and 2 bases lay outside the gene matches. CDR1 and CDR2 (germline): LGHDT, YNNKEL (reference sequence).

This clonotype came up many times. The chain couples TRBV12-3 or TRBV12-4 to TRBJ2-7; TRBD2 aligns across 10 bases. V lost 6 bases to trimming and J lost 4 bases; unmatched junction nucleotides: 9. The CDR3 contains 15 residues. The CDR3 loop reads CASSRLAGYSYEQYF. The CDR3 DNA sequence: TGTGCCAGCAGCCGACTAGCGGGCTATTCATACGAGCAGTACTTC.

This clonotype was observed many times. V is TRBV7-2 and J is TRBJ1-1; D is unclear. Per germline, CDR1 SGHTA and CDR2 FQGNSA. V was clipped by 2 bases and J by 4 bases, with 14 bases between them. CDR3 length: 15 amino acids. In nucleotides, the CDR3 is TGTGCCAGCAGCTTAAACCCTCCCCCGGGCACTGAAGCTTTCTTT. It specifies CASSLNPPPGTEAFF.

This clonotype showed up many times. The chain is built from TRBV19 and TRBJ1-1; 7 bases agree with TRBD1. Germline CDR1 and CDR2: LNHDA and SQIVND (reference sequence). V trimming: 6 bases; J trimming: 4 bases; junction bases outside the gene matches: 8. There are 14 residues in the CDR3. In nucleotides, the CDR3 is TGTGCCAGTAGAGAGGACAGGTACTCCACTGAAGCTTTCTTT. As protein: CASREDRYSTEAFF.

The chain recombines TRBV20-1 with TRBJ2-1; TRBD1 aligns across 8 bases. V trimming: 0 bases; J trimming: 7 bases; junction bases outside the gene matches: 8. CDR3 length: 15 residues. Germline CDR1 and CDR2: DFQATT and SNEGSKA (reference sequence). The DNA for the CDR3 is TGCAGTGCTAGAGATGGGGGGACAGGCGGTAATGAGCAGTTCTTC. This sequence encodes CSARDGGTGGNEQFF.

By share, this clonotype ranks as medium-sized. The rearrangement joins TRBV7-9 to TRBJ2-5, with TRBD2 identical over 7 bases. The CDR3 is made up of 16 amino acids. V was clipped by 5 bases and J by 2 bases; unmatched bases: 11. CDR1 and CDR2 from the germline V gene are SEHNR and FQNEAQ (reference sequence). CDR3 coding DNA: TGTGCCAGCAGCCGCGGCCGCGGGGGTCTACAAGAGACCCAGTACTTC. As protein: CASSRGRGGLQETQYF.

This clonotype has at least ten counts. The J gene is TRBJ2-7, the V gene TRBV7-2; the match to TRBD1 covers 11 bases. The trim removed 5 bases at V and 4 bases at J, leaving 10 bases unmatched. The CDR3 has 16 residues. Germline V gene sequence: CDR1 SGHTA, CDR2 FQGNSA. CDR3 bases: TGTGCCAGCAGCCGGAGCCGGACAGGGGGCGCATACGAGCAGTACTTC. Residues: CASSRSRTGGAYEQYF.

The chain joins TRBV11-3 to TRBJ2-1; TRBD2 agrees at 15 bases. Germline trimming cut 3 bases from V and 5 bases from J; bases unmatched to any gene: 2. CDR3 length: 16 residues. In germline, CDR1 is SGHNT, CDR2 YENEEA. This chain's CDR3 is CASSFGLAGGNNEQFF. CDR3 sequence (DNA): TGTGCCAGCAGCTTCGGACTAGCGGGGGGGAACAATGAGCAGTTCTTC.

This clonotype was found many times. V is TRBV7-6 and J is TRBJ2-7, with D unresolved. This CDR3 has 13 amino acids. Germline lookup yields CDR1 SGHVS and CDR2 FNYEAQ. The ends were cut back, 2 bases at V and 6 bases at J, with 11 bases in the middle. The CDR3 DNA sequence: TGTGCCAGCAGCTTAAGGTCCAGTGGCGAGCAGTACTTC. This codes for CASSLRSSGEQYF.

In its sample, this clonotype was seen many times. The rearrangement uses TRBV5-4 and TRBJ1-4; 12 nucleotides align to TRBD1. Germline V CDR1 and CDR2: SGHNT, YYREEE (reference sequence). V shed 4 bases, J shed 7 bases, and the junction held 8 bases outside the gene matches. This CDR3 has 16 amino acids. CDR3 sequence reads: CASSQGQGARGEKLFF. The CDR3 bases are TGTGCCAGCAGCCAGGGACAGGGGGCCCGGGGTGAAAAACTGTTTTTT. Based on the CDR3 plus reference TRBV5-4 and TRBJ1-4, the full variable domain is ETGVTQSPTHLIKTRGQQVTLRCSSQSGHNTVSWYQQALGQGPQFIFQYYREEENGRGNFPPRFSGLQFPNYSSELNVNALELDDSALYLCASSQGQGARGEKLFFGSGTQLSVL.

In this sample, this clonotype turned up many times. The CDR3 DNA sequence: TGCGCCAGCAGCTTGGAACTAGCCCCCGGGGAGCTGTTTTTT. As protein: CASSLELAPGELFF. This chain uses TRBV5-1 with TRBJ2-2; a possible D gene is TRBD2 (6 bases). Trimming removed 0 bases at V and 6 bases at J, with 9 bases between. Germline V gene lookup returns CDR1 SGHRS and CDR2 YFSETQ. The CDR3 spans 14 residues.

The CDR3 reads CASSVRDPQETQYF. The CDR3 DNA is TGCGCCAGCAGTGTGCGGGACCCCCAAGAGACCCAGTACTTC. The gene calls are TRBV10-2 and TRBJ2-5; D might be TRBD2 (6 bases). V was pared by 4 bases and J by 1 base, with 10 bases between. Per germline, CDR1 WSHSY and CDR2 SAAADI. This CDR3 comprises 14 residues.

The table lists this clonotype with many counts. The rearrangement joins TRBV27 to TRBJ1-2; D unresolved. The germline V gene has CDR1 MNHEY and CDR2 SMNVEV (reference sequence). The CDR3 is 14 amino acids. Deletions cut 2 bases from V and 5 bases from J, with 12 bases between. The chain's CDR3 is CASSLGGQSYGYTF. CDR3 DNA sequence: TGTGCCAGCAGTTTAGGTGGGCAGTCATATGGCTACACCTTC.

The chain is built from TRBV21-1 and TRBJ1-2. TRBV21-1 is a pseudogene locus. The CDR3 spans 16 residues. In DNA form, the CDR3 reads TGTGCCAGCAGCAACTACAGCGGCAGTAATAACTATGGCTACACCTTC. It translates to CASSNYSGSNNYGYTF.

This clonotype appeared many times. CDR3 sequence reads: CASSPPDRDGYTF. CDR3 coding DNA: TGTGCCAGCAGCCCCCCGGACCGGGATGGCTACACCTTC. The chain combines TRBV5-6 with TRBJ1-2; D uncertain. The CDR3 spans 13 residues. Germline V gives CDR1 SGHDT, CDR2 YYEEEE. Trimming removed 4 bases at V and 6 bases at J, with 13 bases between.

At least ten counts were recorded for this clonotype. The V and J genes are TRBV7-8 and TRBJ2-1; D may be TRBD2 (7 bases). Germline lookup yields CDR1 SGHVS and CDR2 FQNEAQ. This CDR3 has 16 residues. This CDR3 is CAGGAAYRFSYNEQFF. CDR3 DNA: TGTGCGGGGGGGGCAGCTTATCGATTCTCCTACAATGAGCAGTTCTTC.

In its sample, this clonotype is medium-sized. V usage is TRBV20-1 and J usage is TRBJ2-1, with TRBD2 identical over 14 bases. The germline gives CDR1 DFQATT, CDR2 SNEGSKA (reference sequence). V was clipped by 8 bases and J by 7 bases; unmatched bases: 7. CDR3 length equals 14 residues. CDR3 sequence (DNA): TGCAGTCAGACTAGCGGGGGGGCCGTGAATGAGCAGTTCTTC. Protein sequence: CSQTSGGAVNEQFF.

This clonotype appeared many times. The CDR3 region is CASSDGGWGTASNYGYTF. The CDR3 DNA follows: TGCGCCAGCAGTGACGGAGGCTGGGGGACAGCTTCGAACTATGGCTACACCTTC. This sequence joins TRBV10-2 and TRBJ1-2; 7 nucleotides match TRBD1. V lost 3 bases to trimming and J lost 2 bases; unmatched junction nucleotides: 15. The CDR3 consists of 18 residues. CDR1 and CDR2 from the germline V gene are WSHSY and SAAADI.

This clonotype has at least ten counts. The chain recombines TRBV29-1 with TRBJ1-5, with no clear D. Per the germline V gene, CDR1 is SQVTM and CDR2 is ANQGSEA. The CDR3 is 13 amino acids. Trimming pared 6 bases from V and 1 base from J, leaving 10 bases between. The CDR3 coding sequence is TGCAGCGTCTCTTCCGGGAGCAATCAGCCCCAGCATTTT. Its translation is CSVSSGSNQPQHF.

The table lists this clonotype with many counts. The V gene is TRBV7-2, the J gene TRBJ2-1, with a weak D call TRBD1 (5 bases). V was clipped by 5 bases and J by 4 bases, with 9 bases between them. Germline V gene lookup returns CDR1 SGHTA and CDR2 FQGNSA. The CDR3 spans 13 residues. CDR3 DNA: TGTGCCAGCAGCCTAGGGGCATACAATGAGCAGTTCTTC. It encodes CASSLGAYNEQFF.

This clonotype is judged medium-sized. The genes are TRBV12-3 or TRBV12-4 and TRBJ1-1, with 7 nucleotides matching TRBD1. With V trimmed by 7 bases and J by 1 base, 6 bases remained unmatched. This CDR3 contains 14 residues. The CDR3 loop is CASKTGTANTEAFF. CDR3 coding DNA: TGTGCCAGCAAAACCGGGACAGCGAACACTGAAGCTTTCTTT.

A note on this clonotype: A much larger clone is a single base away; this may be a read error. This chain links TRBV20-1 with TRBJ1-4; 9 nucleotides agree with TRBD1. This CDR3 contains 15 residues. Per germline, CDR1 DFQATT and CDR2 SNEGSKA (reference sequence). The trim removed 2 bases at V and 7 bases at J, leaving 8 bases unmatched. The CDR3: CSARLLGTGREKLFF. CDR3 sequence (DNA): TGCAGTGCTAGACTCTTGGGGACAGGGCGTGAAAAACTGTTTTTT.

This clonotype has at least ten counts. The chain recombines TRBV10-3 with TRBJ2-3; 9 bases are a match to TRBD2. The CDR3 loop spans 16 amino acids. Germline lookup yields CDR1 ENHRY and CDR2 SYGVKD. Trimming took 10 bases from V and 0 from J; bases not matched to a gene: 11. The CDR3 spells CASSGRGGSSTDTQYF. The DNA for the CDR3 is TGTGCCAGTTCCGGGCGGGGGGGATCTAGCACAGATACGCAGTATTTT.

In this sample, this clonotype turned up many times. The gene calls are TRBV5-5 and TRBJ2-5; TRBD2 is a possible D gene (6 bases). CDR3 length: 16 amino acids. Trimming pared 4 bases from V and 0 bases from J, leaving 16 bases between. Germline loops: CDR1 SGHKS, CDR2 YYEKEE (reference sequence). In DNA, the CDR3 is TGTGCCAGCAGCCTTCGGGACTCATCGTACCAAGAGACCCAGTACTTC. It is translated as CASSLRDSSYQETQYF.